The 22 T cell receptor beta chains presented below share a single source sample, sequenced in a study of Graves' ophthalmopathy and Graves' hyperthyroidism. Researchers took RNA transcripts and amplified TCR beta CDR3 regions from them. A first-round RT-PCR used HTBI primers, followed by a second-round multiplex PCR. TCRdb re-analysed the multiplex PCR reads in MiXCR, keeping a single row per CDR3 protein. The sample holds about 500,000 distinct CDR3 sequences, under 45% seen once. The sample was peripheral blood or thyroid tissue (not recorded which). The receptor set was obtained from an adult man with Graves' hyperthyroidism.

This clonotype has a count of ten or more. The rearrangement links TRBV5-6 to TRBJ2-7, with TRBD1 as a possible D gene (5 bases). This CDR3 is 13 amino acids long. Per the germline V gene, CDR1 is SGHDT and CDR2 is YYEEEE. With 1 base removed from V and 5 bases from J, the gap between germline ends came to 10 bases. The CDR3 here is CASSLMGRNEQYF. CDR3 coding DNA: TGTGCCAGCAGCTTGATGGGGCGAAACGAGCAGTACTTC. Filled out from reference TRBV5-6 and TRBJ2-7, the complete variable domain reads DAGVTQSPTHLIKTRGQQVTLRCSPKSGHDTVSWYQQALGQGPQFIFQYYEEEERQRGNFPDRFSGHQFPNYSSELNVNALLLGDSALYLCASSLMGRNEQYFGPGTRLTVT.

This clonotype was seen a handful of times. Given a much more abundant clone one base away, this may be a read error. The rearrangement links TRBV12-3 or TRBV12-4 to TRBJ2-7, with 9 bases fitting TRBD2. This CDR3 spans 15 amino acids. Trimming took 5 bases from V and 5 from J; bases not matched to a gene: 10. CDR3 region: CASSPGASGINEQYF. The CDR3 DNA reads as TGTGCCAGCAGTCCCGGGGCTAGCGGGATCAACGAGCAGTACTTC.

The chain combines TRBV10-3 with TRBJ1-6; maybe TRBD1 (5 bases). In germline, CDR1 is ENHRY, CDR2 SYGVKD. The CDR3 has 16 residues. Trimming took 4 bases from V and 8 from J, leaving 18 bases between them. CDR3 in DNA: TGTGCCATCAGTGCTCAGACAGCCAGAATGGATTCACCCCTCCACTTT. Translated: CAISAQTARMDSPLHF.

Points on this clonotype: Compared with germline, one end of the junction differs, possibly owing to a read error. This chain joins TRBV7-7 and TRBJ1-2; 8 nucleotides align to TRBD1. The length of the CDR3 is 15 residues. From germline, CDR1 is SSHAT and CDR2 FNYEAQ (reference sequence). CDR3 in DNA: TGTGCTAGCAGCTCTACCCCACGGACAGGGAACGGCTACACCTTC. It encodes CASSSTPRTGNGYTF.

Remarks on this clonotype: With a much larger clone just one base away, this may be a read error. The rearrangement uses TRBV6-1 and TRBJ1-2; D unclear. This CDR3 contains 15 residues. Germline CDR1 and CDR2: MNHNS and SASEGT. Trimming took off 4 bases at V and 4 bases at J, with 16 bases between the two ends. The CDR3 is CASSGAAATFYGYTF. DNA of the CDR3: TGTGCCAGCAGTGGAGCTGCAGCAACCTTCTATGGCTACACCTTC.

CDR3 sequence reads: CARPGPPEAFF. The CDR3, as DNA: TGTGCTAGACCAGGGCCCCCTGAAGCTTTCTTT. V usage is TRBV25-1 and J usage is TRBJ1-1; a weak D match, TRBD1 (5 bases). Per the germline V gene, CDR1 is MGHDK and CDR2 is SYGVNS. The CDR3 has 11 amino acids.

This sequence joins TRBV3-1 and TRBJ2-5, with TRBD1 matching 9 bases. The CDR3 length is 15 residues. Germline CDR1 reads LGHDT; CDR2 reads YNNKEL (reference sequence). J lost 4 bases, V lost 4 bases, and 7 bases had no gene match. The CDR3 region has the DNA TGTGCCAGCAGCCGAGCACAGGGGGCTTTAGAGACCCAGTACTTC. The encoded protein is CASSRAQGALETQYF.

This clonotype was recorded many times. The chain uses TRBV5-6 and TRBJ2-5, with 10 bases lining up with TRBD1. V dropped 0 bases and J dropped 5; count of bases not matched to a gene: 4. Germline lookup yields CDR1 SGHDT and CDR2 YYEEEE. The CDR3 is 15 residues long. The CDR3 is CASSLGQGAKETQYF. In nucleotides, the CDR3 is TGTGCCAGCAGCTTGGGACAGGGGGCAAAGGAGACCCAGTACTTC.

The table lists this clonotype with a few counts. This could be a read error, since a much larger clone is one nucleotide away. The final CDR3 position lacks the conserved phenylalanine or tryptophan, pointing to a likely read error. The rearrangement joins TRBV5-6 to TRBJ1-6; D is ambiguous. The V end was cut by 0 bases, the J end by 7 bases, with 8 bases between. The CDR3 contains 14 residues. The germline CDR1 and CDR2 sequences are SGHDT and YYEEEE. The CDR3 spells CASSLVYLNSPLHL. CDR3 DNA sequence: TGTGCCAGCAGCTTGGTCTACTTAAATTCACCCCTCCACCTT.

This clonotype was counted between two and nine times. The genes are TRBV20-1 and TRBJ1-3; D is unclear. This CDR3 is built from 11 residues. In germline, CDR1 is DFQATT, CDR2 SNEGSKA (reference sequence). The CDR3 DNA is TGCAGCGCAAGGAAAGGAAACACCATATATTTT. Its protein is CSARKGNTIYF.

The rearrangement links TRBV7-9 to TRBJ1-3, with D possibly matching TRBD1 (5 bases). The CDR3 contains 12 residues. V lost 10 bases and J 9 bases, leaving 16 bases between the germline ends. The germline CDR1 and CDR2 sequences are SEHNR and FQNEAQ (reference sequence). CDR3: CATCGGRSTIYF. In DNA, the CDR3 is TGTGCCACCTGCGGGGGAAGGAGCACCATATATTTT.

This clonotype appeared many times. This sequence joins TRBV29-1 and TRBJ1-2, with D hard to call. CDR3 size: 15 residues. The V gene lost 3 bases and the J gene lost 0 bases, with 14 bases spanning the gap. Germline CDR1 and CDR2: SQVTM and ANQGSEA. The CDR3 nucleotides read TGCAGCGTTGATTCCGTAGAACCCCCTAACTATGGCTACACCTTC. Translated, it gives CSVDSVEPPNYGYTF. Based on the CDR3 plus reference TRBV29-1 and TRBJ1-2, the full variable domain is SAVISQKPSRDICQRGTSLTIQCQVDSQVTMMFWYRQQPGQSLTLIATANQGSEATYESGFVIDKFPISRPNLTFSTLTVSNMSPEDSSIYLCSVDSVEPPNYGYTFGSGTRLTVV.

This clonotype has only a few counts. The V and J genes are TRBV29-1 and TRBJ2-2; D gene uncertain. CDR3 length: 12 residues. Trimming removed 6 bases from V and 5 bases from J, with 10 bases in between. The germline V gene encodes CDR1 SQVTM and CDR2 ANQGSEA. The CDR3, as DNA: TGCAGCGTCGCCCACGGGACCGGGGAGCTGTTTTTT. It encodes CSVAHGTGELFF.

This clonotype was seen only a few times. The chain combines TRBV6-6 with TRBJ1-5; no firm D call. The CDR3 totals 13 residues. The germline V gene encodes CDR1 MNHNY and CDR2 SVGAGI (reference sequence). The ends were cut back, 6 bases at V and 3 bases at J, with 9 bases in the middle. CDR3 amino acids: CASRAFINQPQHF. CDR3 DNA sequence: TGTGCCAGCAGGGCTTTTATCAATCAGCCCCAGCATTTT.

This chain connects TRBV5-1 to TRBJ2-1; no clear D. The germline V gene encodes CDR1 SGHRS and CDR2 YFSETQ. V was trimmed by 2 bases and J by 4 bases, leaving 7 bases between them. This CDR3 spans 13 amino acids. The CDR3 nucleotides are TGCGCCAGCAGCTTCTGGGGATACAATGAGCAGTTCTTC. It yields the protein CASSFWGYNEQFF.

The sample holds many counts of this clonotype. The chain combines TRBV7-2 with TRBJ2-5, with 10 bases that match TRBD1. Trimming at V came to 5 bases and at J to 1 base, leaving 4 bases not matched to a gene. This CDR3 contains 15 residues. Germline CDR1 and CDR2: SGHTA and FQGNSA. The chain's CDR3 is CASSLGQGVQETQYF. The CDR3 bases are TGTGCCAGCAGCCTCGGACAGGGGGTCCAAGAGACCCAGTACTTC.

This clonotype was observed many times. The CDR3 reads CSAKQGSTNEKLFF. In DNA, the CDR3 is TGCAGTGCAAAACAGGGATCAACTAATGAAAAACTGTTTTTT. The chain combines TRBV20-1 with TRBJ1-4; D perhaps matches TRBD1 (6 bases). The CDR3 runs 14 residues. Deletions cut 6 bases from V and 0 bases from J, with 11 bases between. CDR1 and CDR2 (germline): DFQATT, SNEGSKA (reference sequence).

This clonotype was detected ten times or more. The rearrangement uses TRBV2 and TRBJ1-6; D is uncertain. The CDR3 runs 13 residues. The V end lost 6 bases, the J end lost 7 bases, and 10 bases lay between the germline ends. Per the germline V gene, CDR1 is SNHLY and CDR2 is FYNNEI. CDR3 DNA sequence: TGTGCCAGCAGCTCGGGCCAGAATTCACCCCTCCACTTT. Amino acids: CASSSGQNSPLHF.

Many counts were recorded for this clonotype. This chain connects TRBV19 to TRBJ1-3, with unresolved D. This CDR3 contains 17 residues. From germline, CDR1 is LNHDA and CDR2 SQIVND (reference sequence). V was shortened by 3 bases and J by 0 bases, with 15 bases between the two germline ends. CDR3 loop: CASSIIHLSGSGNTIYF. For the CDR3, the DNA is TGTGCCAGTAGTATCATTCATTTATCCGGCTCTGGAAACACCATATATTTT.

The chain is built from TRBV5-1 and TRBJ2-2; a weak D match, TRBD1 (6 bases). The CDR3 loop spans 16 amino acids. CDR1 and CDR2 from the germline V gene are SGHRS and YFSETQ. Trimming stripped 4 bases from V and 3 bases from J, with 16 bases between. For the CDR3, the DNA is TGCGCCAGCAGCCCGGGGTCAGGGGTTCACACCGGGGAGCTGTTTTTT. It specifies CASSPGSGVHTGELFF.

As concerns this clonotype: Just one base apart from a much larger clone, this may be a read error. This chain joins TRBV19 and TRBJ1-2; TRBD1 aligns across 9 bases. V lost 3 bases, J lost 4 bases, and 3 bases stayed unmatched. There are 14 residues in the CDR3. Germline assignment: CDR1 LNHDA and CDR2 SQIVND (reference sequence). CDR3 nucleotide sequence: TGTGCCAGTAGTATGGGGGACAGGGCCTATGGCTACACCTTC. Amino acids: CASSMGDRAYGYTF.

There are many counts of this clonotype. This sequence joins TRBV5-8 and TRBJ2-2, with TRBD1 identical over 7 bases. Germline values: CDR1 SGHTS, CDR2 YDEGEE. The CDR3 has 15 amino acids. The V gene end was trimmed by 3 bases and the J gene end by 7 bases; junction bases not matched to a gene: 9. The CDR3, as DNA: TGTGCCAGCAGCTCAGGTGGACAGGTCGGCGGGGAGCTGTTTTTT. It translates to CASSSGGQVGGELFF.